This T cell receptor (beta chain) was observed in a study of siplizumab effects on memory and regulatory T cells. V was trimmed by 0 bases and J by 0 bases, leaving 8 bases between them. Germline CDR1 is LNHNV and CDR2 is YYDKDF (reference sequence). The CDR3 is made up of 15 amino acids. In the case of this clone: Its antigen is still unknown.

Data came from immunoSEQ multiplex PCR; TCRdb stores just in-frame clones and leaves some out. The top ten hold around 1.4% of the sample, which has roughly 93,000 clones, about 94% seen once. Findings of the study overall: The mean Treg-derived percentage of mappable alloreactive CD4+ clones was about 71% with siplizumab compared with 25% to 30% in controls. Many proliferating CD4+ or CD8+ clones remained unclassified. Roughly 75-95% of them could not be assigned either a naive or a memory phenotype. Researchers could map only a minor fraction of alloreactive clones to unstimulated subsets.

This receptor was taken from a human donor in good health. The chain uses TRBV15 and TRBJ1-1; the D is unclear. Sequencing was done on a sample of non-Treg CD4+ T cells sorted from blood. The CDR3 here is CATSRDVGLNTEAFF. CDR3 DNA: TGTGCCACCAGCAGAGATGTTGGGTTGAACACTGAAGCTTTCTTT.